The next 28 T cell receptor beta chains were all read from a single sample in a study of cytomegalovirus exposure and HLA in healthy donors. This PCR relied on a set of 60 Vbeta primers and 13 Jbeta primers. Sequenced by immunoSEQ multiplex PCR; TCRdb stores in-frame clones only, minus some. Among around 110,000 clones listed, 55% to 80% were seen once. Sequencing input: PBMCs. The receptors originated from a young woman in good health and CMV-seronegative.

The V call is TRBV28, the J call TRBJ2-1; 12 positions agree with TRBD2. V gave up 4 bases and J gave up 8 bases; unmatched junction bases: 15. Germline V CDR1 and CDR2: MDHEN, SYDVKM. The CDR3 is 18 amino acids. CDR3 amino acids: CASSSEPRTSGKLDEQFF. Written as DNA, the CDR3 is TGTGCCAGCAGTTCGGAACCCCGGACTAGCGGGAAATTAGATGAGCAGTTCTTC.

The J gene is TRBJ2-3, the V gene TRBV7-8; TRBD2 matches 7 bases. The V gene end was trimmed by 5 bases and the J gene end by 1 base; junction bases not matched to a gene: 3. CDR3 length: 14 amino acids. The germline CDR1 and CDR2 sequences are SGHVS and FQNEAQ. The DNA of the CDR3 is TGTGCCAGCAGCCTCGGACTAGGCACAGATACGCAGTATTTT. Encoded protein: CASSLGLGTDTQYF.

The CDR3 protein is CASSFNSNEKLFF. The CDR3 DNA reads as TGTGCCAGCAGCTTTAACTCGAATGAAAAACTGTTTTTT. The genes are TRBV5-4 and TRBJ1-4, with D unresolved. Trimming left V 2 bases short and J 5 bases short, with 7 bases between. The CDR3 extends over 13 amino acids. Germline-derived CDR1 and CDR2 are SGHNT and YYREEE (reference sequence).

The rearrangement uses TRBV10-1 and TRBJ1-5, with D hard to call. The V end was cut by 7 bases, the J end by 1 base, with 8 bases between. Germline V gene sequence: CDR1 WNHNN, CDR2 SYGVQD (reference sequence). The CDR3 sequence is 13 residues long. CDR3: CASTHRSNQPQHF. CDR3 DNA: TGCGCCAGCACACACAGAAGCAATCAGCCCCAGCATTTT.

The V call is TRBV27, the J call TRBJ2-5; 11 nucleotides line up with TRBD2. Germline CDR1 MNHEY, CDR2 SMNVEV (reference sequence). The length of the CDR3 is 19 residues. The J segment lost 0 bases and the V segment lost 6 bases, leaving 15 bases of the junction unmatched. The CDR3 region is CASRPLWRLAGRDQETQYF. The CDR3 DNA is TGTGCCAGCAGGCCCTTGTGGAGACTAGCGGGGAGAGACCAAGAGACCCAGTACTTC.

Of note for this clone: The junction departs from germline at one end; a sequencing error may be responsible. The chain is built from TRBV7-7 and TRBJ2-5; possibly TRBD1 for D (6 bases). This CDR3 comprises 15 residues. Germline V gives CDR1 SSHAT, CDR2 FNYEAQ (reference sequence). CDR3 sequence reads: CASSLSPQGWGTQYF. CDR3 nucleotides: TGTGCTAGCAGCTTATCACCACAGGGATGGGGTACCCAGTACTTC.

J is TRBJ1-2 and V is TRBV6-5, with a possible D match to TRBD1 (6 bases). The CDR3 spans 14 residues. CDR1 and CDR2 from the germline V gene are MNHEY and SVGAGI. The germline V and J ends were trimmed by 5 bases and 8 bases, with 18 bases remaining between them. The CDR3 DNA sequence: TGTGCCAGCAGTCCTTCTGCGGGGGCCGAGGGCTACACCTTC. Translation: CASSPSAGAEGYTF.

V usage is TRBV4-3 and J usage is TRBJ2-3; 10 bases align to TRBD2. CDR3 size: 19 residues. Trimming removed 0 bases from V and 3 bases from J; junction bases left unmatched: 12. Germline V gene lookup returns CDR1 LGHNA and CDR2 YSLEER. The CDR3, as DNA: TGCGCCAGCAGCCAAGATGTGCTAGCGGGAGTAGAGCAGACAGATACGCAGTATTTT. Its translation is CASSQDVLAGVEQTDTQYF.

The chain has TRBV6-1 and TRBJ1-6, with a possible D match to TRBD1 (6 bases). CDR3 size: 15 residues. V dropped 6 bases and J dropped 1 base, with 10 bases sitting between them. The germline V gene has CDR1 MNHNS and CDR2 SASEGT. The CDR3 region is CASRMRGSYNSPLHF. The CDR3 coding sequence is TGTGCCAGCAGGATGAGGGGGTCCTATAATTCACCCCTCCACTTT.

The gene calls are TRBV5-6 and TRBJ2-7; 7 bases align to TRBD1. The CDR3 covers 15 residues. CDR1 is SGHDT, CDR2 YYEEEE, per germline. With 4 bases clipped from V and 4 bases from J, the junction kept 11 bases outside the gene matches. The DNA of the CDR3 is TGTGCCAGCAGCCCTCTAGGACAGGACGCATACGAGCAGTACTTC. This gives the protein CASSPLGQDAYEQYF. The complete variable domain, with remaining parts taken from reference TRBV5-6 and TRBJ2-7, reads DAGVTQSPTHLIKTRGQQVTLRCSPKSGHDTVSWYQQALGQGPQFIFQYYEEEERQRGNFPDRFSGHQFPNYSSELNVNALLLGDSALYLCASSPLGQDAYEQYFGPGTRLTVT.

This chain uses TRBV10-2 with TRBJ2-7, with D perhaps TRBD1 (6 bases). Germline loops: CDR1 WSHSY, CDR2 SAAADI. The length of the CDR3 is 14 residues. Trimming cost V 2 bases and J 5 bases, with 13 bases left between them. DNA of the CDR3: TGCGCCAGCAGTGAGGGGTGGGGGCTGAACGAGCAGTACTTC. Residues: CASSEGWGLNEQYF.

V usage is TRBV5-1 and J usage is TRBJ1-1, with D possibly matching TRBD1 (5 bases). V dropped 3 bases and J dropped 0 bases, with 9 bases sitting between them. CDR1 is SGHRS, CDR2 YFSETQ, per germline. The CDR3 runs 14 residues. CDR3 sequence: CASSSAGMNTEAFF. The CDR3 DNA sequence: TGCGCCAGCAGCTCCGCAGGGATGAACACTGAAGCTTTCTTT.

This chain uses TRBV9 with TRBJ2-3; a weak D match, TRBD2 (7 bases). Between the trimmed V and J ends, which lost 1 base and 1 base, there was a span of 13 bases. The CDR3 is made up of 16 amino acids. Germline V gene lookup returns CDR1 SGDLS and CDR2 YYNGEE. The DNA for the CDR3 is TGTGCCAGCAGCGTACGGGGGGCGGGGGGCACAGATACGCAGTATTTT. This encodes CASSVRGAGGTDTQYF.

The V gene is TRBV2, the J gene TRBJ2-2; 7 bases align to TRBD1. This CDR3 is built from 13 residues. Unmatched junction bases numbered 3, after V lost 4 bases and J lost 7 bases. CDR1 SNHLY and CDR2 FYNNEI come from the germline V gene. The CDR3 DNA is TGTGCCAGCAGTGCACAGGGGTTCGGGGAGCTGTTTTTT. Amino acids: CASSAQGFGELFF.

A few counts support this clone. The rearrangement links TRBV27 to TRBJ2-1; TRBD2 agrees at 11 bases. Germline-derived CDR1 and CDR2 are MNHEY and SMNVEV (reference sequence). The trim removed 6 bases at V and 8 bases at J, leaving 6 bases unmatched. There are 14 residues in the CDR3. The CDR3 loop is CASRLAGGGDEQFF. CDR3 coding DNA: TGTGCCAGCAGGCTAGCGGGAGGTGGGGATGAGCAGTTCTTC.

The J gene is TRBJ1-5, the V gene TRBV21-1; the listed D gene, TRBD1, was not tested against the DNA. TRBV21-1 counts as a pseudogene. The CDR3 has 14 amino acids. The CDR3 sequence: CASSKRTGDQPQHF. For the CDR3, the DNA is TGTGCCAGCAGCAAAAGGACAGGGGATCAGCCCCAGCATTTT.

This clone was recorded a few times. This sequence joins TRBV18 and TRBJ2-7; D ambiguous. Germline V gives CDR1 KGHSH, CDR2 LQKENI. The V end lost 2 bases, the J end lost 2 bases, and 7 bases lay between the germline ends. CDR3 size: 13 residues. CDR3 DNA: TGTGCCAGCTCACCAGGAGAGCCCTACGAGCAGTACTTC. It translates to CASSPGEPYEQYF.

The chain joins TRBV29-1 to TRBJ1-5; D unclear. This CDR3 has 13 residues. V dropped 6 bases and J dropped 3 bases, with 12 bases sitting between them. Germline V lookup: CDR1 SQVTM, CDR2 ANQGSEA. This chain's CDR3 is CSVVTGFNQPQHF. The CDR3 DNA is TGCAGCGTAGTAACGGGGTTCAATCAGCCCCAGCATTTT.

The chain has TRBV6-5 and TRBJ2-7, with TRBD1 identical over 7 bases. The V gene's germline CDR1 is MNHEY and CDR2 SVGAGI. Trimming cost V 2 bases and J 2 bases; bases outside gene matches: 6. This CDR3 is 15 amino acids long. This chain's CDR3 is CASSYTRTGTYEQYF. The CDR3 region has the DNA TGTGCCAGCAGTTACACCCGGACAGGTACCTACGAGCAGTACTTC.

The gene calls are TRBV7-9 and TRBJ2-1, with TRBD2 matching 11 bases. Per the germline V gene, CDR1 is SEHNR and CDR2 is FQNEAQ (reference sequence). V lost 3 bases and J lost 9; bases outside the gene matches: 7. This CDR3 has 15 amino acids. In DNA, the CDR3 is TGTGCCAGCAGCTTTAGCGGGAGGGGCGGGGGTGAGCAGTTCTTC. Protein sequence: CASSFSGRGGGEQFF.

This chain uses TRBV7-9 with TRBJ2-5, with 9 bases matching TRBD1. This CDR3 has 13 residues. V lost 3 bases to trimming and J lost 7 bases; unmatched junction nucleotides: 3. Germline values: CDR1 SEHNR, CDR2 FQNEAQ (reference sequence). CDR3 sequence reads: CASSLGQGRTQYF. CDR3 sequence (DNA): TGTGCCAGCAGCTTGGGACAGGGTCGGACCCAGTACTTC.

The rearrangement uses TRBV5-6 and TRBJ1-2; D unclear. The germline CDR1 and CDR2 sequences are SGHDT and YYEEEE. V shed 4 bases and J shed 8 bases, with 12 bases lying between them. The CDR3 covers 12 residues. The DNA of the CDR3 is TGTGCCAGCAGCCTCCGCTCGGGGGGCTACACCTTC. Its protein product is CASSLRSGGYTF.

The CDR3 loop reads CASRVSGRSSYEQYF. The DNA of the CDR3 is TGTGCCAGCAGGGTTAGCGGGCGGAGCTCCTACGAGCAGTACTTC. V and J are TRBV5-4 and TRBJ2-7, with 7 bases that match TRBD2. This CDR3 has 15 amino acids. CDR1 is SGHNT, CDR2 YYREEE, per germline (reference sequence). Losses at the gene ends were 5 bases for V and 0 bases for J; bases not matched to a gene: 8.

This clone was observed a few times. The rearrangement links TRBV19 to TRBJ1-5; tentative D call: TRBD1 (6 bases). This CDR3 comprises 16 residues. Trimming cost V 6 bases and J 2 bases, with 17 bases left between them. From germline, CDR1 is LNHDA and CDR2 SQIVND (reference sequence). The CDR3 coding sequence is TGTGCCAGTAGCATACAGGGCCTCGGTGGCAATCAGCCCCAGCATTTT. Its translation: CASSIQGLGGNQPQHF.

The chain is built from TRBV18 and TRBJ1-4; 9 bases align to TRBD1. CDR3 length: 15 amino acids. Per germline, CDR1 KGHSH and CDR2 LQKENI. Trimming cost V 3 bases and J 4 bases; bases outside gene matches: 3. For the CDR3, the DNA is TGTGCCAGCTCACCGGGGACAGGGCGTAATGAAAAACTGTTTTTT. This codes for CASSPGTGRNEKLFF.

The chain links TRBV4-1 to TRBJ1-5; D gene ambiguous. The germline V gene has CDR1 MGHRA and CDR2 YSYEKL. V was trimmed by 1 base and J by 0 bases, leaving 13 bases between them. CDR3 length: 17 residues. As DNA, the CDR3 is TGCGCCAGCAGCCAAGGGAGAACACCTTATAGCAATCAGCCCCAGCATTTT. This sequence encodes CASSQGRTPYSNQPQHF.

This chain connects TRBV7-9 to TRBJ2-1; D is perhaps TRBD2 (5 bases). Trimming removed 5 bases at V and 7 bases at J, with 18 bases between. Germline V gene data show CDR1 as SEHNR and CDR2 as FQNEAQ (reference sequence). The CDR3 contains 15 residues. CDR3 region: CASSRGRGGLNEQFF. Written as DNA, the CDR3 is TGTGCCAGCAGCCGAGGCCGCGGAGGTTTAAATGAGCAGTTCTTC.

This chain links TRBV7-2 with TRBJ2-7; weak D call: TRBD2 (6 bases). The CDR3 loop spans 14 amino acids. Deletions cut 2 bases from V and 3 bases from J, with 11 bases between. Germline V gene lookup returns CDR1 SGHTA and CDR2 FQGNSA. CDR3 in amino acids: CASSLYGRDYEQYF. The CDR3 bases are TGTGCCAGCAGCTTATATGGGCGGGACTACGAGCAGTACTTC.